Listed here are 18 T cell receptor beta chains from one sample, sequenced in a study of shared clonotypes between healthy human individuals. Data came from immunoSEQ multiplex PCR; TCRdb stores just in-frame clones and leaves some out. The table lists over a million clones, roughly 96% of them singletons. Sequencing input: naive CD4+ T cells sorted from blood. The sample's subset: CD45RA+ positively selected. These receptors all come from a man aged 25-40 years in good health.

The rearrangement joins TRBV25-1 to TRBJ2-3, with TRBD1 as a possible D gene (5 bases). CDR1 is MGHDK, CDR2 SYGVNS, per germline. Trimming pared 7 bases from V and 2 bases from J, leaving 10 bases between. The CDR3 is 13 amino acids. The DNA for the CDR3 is TGTGCCAGCACAGGGATGAACACAGATACGCAGTATTTT. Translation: CASTGMNTDTQYF.

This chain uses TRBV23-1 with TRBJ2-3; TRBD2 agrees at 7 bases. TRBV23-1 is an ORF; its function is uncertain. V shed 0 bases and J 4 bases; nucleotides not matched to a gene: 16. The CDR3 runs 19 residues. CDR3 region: CASSQSGALGTMTPDTQYF. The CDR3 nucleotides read TGCGCCAGCAGTCAATCCGGTGCACTCGGGACTATGACGCCAGATACGCAGTATTTT.

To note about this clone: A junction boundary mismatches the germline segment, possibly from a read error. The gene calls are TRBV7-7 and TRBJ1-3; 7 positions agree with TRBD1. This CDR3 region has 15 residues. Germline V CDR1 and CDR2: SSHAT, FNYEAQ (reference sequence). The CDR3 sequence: CASSFRQGNGNTIYF. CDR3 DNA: TGTGCTAGCAGCTTCCGACAGGGCAACGGAAACACCATATATTTT.

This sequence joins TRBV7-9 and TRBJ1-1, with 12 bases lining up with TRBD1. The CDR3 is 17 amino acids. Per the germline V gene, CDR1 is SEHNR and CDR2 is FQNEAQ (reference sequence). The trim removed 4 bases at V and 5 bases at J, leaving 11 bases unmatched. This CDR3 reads CASSSKGTGGVRTEAFF. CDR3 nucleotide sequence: TGTGCCAGCAGCTCAAAGGGGACAGGGGGCGTTCGAACTGAAGCTTTCTTT.

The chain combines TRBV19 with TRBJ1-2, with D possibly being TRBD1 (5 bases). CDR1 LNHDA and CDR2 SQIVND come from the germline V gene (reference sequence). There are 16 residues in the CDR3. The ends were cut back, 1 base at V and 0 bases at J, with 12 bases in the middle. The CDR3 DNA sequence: TGTGCCAGTAGTATAGCCCTGACAGAAGCTAACTATGGCTACACCTTC. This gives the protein CASSIALTEANYGYTF.

In DNA form, the CDR3 reads TGTGCCAGCAGCTCCCGCAGACTAGCGGGAATGGAGACCCAGTACTTC. Its translation is CASSSRRLAGMETQYF. The rearrangement joins TRBV7-2 to TRBJ2-5; TRBD2 matches at 11 bases. V was clipped by 4 bases and J by 5 bases; unmatched bases: 9. This CDR3 comprises 16 residues. Germline V gene data show CDR1 as SGHTA and CDR2 as FQGNSA.

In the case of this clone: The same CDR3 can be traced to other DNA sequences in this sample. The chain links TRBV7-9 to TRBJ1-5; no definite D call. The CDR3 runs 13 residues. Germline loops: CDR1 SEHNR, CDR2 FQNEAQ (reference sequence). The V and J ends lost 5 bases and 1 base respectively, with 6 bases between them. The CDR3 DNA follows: TGTGCCAGCAGCACGGACAGCAATCAGCCCCAGCATTTT. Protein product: CASSTDSNQPQHF. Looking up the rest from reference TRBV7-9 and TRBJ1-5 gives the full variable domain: DTGVSQNPRHKITKRGQNVTFRCDPISEHNRLYWYRQTLGQGPEFLTYFQNEAQLEKSRLLSDRFSAERPKGSFSTLEIQRTEQGDSAMYLCASSTDSNQPQHFGDGTRLSIL.

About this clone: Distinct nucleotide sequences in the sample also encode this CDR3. CDR3 bases: TGTGCCAGCAGCTCAGGACTAGCGGGAGGATACAATGAGCAGTTCTTC. Protein: CASSSGLAGGYNEQFF. The rearrangement links TRBV7-9 to TRBJ2-1; 14 nucleotides match TRBD2. Losses at the gene ends were 4 bases for V and 4 bases for J; bases not matched to a gene: 3. The germline gives CDR1 SEHNR, CDR2 FQNEAQ (reference sequence). The CDR3 length is 16 residues. Based on the CDR3 plus reference TRBV7-9 and TRBJ2-1, the full variable domain is DTGVSQNPRHKITKRGQNVTFRCDPISEHNRLYWYRQTLGQGPEFLTYFQNEAQLEKSRLLSDRFSAERPKGSFSTLEIQRTEQGDSAMYLCASSSGLAGGYNEQFFGPGTRLTVL.

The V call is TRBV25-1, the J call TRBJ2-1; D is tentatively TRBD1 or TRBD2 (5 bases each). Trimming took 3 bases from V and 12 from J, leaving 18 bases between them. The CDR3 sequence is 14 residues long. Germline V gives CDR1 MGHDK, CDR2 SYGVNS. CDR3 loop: CASSDPVFTGRQFF. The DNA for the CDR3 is TGTGCCAGCAGTGACCCCGTTTTTACGGGACGGCAGTTCTTC.

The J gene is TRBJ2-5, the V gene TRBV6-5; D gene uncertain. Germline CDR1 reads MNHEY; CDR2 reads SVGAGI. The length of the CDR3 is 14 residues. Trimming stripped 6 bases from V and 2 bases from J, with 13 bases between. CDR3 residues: CASRPGPSQETQYF. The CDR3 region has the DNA TGTGCCAGCAGACCCGGGCCATCTCAAGAGACCCAGTACTTC.

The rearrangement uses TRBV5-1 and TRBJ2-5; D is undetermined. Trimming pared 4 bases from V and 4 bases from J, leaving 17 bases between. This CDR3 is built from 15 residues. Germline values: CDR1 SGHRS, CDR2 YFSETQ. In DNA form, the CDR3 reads TGCGCCAGCAGCCCCTTTGGAACTGGCACAGAGACCCAGTACTTC. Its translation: CASSPFGTGTETQYF.

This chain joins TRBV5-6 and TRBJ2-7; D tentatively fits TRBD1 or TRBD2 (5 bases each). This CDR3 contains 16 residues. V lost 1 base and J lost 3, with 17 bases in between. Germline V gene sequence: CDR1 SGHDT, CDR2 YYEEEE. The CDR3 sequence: CASSLPAAGANYEQYF. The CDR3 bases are TGTGCCAGCAGCTTGCCTGCGGCCGGGGCGAACTACGAGCAGTACTTC.

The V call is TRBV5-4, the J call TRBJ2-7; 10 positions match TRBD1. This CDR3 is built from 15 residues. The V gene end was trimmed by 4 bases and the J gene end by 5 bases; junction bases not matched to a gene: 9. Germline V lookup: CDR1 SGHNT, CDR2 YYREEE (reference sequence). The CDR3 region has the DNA TGTGCCAGCAGCCCGGGGACAGGGGCAACCCACGAGCAGTACTTC. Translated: CASSPGTGATHEQYF.

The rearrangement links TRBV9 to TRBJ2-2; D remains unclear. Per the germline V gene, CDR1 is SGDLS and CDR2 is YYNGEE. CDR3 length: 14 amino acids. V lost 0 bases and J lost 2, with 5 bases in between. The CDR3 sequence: CASSVVINTGELFF. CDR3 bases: TGTGCCAGCAGCGTAGTCATAAACACCGGGGAGCTGTTTTTT.

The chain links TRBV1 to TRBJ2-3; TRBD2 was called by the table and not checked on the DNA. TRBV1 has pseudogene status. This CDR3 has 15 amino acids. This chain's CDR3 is CTSSQDWSYWDTQYF. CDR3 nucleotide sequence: TGCACCAGCAGCCAAGACTGGTCCTACTGGGATACGCAGTATTTT.

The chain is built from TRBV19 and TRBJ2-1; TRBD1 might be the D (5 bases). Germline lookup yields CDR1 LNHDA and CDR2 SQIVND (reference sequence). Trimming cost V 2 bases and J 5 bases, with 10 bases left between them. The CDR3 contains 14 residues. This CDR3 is CASSIYLGDNEQFF. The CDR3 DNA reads TGTGCCAGTAGTATATATTTAGGGGACAATGAGCAGTTCTTC.

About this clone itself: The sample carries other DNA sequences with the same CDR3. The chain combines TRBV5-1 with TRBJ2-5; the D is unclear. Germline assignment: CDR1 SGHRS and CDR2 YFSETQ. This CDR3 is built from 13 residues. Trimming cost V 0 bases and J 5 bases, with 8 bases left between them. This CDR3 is CASSLGAEETQYF. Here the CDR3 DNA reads TGCGCCAGCAGCTTGGGGGCAGAGGAGACCCAGTACTTC.

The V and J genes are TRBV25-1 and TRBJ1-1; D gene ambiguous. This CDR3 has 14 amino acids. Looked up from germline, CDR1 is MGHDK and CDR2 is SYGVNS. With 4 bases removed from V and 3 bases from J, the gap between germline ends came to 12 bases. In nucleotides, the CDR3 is TGTGCCAGCAGTGTATTAGGTGGAGACACTGAAGCTTTCTTT. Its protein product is CASSVLGGDTEAFF.